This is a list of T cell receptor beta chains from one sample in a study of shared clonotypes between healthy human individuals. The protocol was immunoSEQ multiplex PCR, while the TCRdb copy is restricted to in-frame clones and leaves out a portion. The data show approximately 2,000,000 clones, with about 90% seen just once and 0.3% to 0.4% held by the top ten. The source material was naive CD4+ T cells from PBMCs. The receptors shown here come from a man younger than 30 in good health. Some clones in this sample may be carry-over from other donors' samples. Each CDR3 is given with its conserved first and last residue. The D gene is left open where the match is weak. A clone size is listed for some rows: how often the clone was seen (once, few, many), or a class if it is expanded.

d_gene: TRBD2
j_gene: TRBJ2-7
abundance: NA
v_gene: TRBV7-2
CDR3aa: CASSLAGWGSGAFEQYF
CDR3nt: TGTGCCAGCAGCTTAGCGGGGTGGGGTAGCGGGGCTTTTGAGCAGTACTTC

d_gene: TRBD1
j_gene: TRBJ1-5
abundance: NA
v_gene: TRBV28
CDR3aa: CASSSTDRGKHQPQHF
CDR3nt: TGTGCCAGCAGTTCCACGGACAGGGGAAAACATCAGCCCCAGCATTTT

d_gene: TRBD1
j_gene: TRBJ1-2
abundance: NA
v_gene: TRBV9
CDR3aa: CASSVAHARGRGSGYGYTF
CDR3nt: TGTGCCAGCAGCGTAGCCCACGCCAGGGGGCGTGGGTCGGGCTATGGCTACACCTTC

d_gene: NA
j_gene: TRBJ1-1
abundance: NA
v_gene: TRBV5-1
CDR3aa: CASKAGANTEAFF
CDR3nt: TGCGCCAGCAAGGCAGGGGCTAACACTGAAGCTTTCTTT

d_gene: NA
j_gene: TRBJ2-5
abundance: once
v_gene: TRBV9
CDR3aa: CASSARYQETQYF
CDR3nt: TGTGCCAGCAGCGCGAGATACCAAGAGACCCAGTACTTC

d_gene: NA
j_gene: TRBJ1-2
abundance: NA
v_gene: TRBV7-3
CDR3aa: CAGPDRHLYGYTF
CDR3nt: TGTGCCGGGCCCGACAGGCATCTCTATGGCTACACCTTC

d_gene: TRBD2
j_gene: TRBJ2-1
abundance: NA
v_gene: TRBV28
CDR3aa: CASIPSGPYNEQFF
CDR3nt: TGTGCCAGCATCCCTAGCGGGCCATACAATGAGCAGTTCTTC

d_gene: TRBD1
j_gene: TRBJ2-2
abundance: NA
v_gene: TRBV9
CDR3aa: CASSDRGSTGELFF
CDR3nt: TGTGCCAGCTCCGACAGGGGCTCCACCGGGGAGCTGTTTTTT

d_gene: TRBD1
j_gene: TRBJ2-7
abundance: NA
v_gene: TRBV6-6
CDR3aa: CASSYATGFYEQYF
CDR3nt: TGTGCCAGCAGTTACGCGACAGGGTTTTACGAGCAGTACTTC

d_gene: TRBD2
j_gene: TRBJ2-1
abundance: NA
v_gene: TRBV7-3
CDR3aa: CASSLRGTSGHNEQFF
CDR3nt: TGTGCCAGCAGCTTAAGGGGGACTAGCGGCCACAATGAGCAGTTCTTC

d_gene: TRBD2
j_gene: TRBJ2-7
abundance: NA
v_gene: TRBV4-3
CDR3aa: CASSQDRLAGEQYF
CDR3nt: TGCGCCAGCAGCCAAGATCGACTAGCGGGGGAGCAGTACTTC

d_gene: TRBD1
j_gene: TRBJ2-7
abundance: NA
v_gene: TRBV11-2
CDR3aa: CASSPDPRTGGIWQYF
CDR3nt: TGTGCCAGCAGCCCGGACCCCCGGACAGGGGGTATTTGGCAGTACTTC

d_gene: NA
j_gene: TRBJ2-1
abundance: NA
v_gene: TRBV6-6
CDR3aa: CASSYIGNEQFF
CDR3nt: TGTGCCAGCAGTTACATAGGCAATGAGCAGTTCTTC

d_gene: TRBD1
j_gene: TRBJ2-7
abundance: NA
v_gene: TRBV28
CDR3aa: CASSSPGQGQSEQYF
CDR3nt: TGTGCCAGCAGTTCACCGGGACAGGGTCAGTCCGAGCAGTACTTC

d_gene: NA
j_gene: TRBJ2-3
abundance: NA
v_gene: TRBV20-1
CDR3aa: CSAGNTDTQYF
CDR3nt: TGCAGTGCTGGAAACACAGATACGCAGTATTTT

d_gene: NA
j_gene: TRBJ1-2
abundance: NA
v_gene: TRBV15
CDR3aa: CATSRSGGVYGYTF
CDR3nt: TGTGCCACCAGCAGATCCGGGGGGGTCTATGGCTACACCTTC

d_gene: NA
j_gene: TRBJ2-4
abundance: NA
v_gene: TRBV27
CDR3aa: CASSSRAKNIQYF
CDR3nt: TGTGCCAGCAGTTCTAGAGCCAAAAACATTCAGTACTTC

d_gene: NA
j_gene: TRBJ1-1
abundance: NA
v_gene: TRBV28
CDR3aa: CASRTGIMDGTEAFF
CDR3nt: TGTGCCAGCCGAACAGGGATCATGGATGGTACTGAAGCTTTCTTT

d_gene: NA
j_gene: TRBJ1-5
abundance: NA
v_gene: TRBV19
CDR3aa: CASSTRHDSNQPQHF
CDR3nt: TGTGCCAGTAGTACGCGGCACGATAGCAATCAGCCCCAGCATTTT

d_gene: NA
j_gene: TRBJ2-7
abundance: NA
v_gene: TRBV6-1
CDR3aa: CASSEALGRGIRGYF
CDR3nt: TGTGCCAGCAGTGAAGCGCTAGGACGAGGGATACGGGGGTACTTC

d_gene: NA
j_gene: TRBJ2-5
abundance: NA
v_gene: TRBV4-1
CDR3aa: CASSQDVELVETQYF
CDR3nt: TGCGCCAGCAGCCAAGACGTGGAACTAGTCGAGACCCAGTACTTC

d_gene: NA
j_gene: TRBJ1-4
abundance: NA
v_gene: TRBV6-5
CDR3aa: CASSYGQGPNEKLFF
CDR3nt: TGTGCCAGCAGTTACGGGCAGGGCCCTAATGAAAAACTGTTTTTT

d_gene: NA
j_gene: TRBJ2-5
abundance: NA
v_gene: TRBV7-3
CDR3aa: CASSLDRDQETQYF
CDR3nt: TGTGCCAGCAGCCTAGACAGAGACCAAGAGACCCAGTACTTC

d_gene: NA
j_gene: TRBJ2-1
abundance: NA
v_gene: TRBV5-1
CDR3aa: CASSLGLNNEQFF
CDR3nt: TGCGCCAGCAGCTTGGGGCTAAACAATGAGCAGTTCTTC

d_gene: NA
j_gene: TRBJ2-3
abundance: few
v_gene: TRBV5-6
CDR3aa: CASSFGTSTDTQYF
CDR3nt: TGTGCCAGCAGCTTTGGGACTAGCACAGATACGCAGTATTTT

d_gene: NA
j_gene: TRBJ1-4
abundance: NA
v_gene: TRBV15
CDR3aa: CATSREQGPHNEKLFF
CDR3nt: TGTGCCACCAGCAGAGAGCAGGGACCGCACAATGAAAAACTGTTTTTT

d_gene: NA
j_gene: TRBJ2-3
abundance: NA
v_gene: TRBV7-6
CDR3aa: CASSLDRLAVSGDTQYF
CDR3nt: TGTGCCAGCAGCTTAGATAGGTTGGCGGTAAGCGGGGATACGCAGTATTTT